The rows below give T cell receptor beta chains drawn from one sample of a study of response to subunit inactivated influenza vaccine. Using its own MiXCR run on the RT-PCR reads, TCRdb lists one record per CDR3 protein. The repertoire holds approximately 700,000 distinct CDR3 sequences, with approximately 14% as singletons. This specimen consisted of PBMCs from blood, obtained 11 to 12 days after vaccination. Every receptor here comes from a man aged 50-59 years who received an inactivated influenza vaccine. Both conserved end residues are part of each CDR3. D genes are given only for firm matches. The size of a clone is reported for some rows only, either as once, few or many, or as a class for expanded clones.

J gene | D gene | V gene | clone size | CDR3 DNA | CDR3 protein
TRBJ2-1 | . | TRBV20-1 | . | TGCAGTGCGGACTCATTGGCGGACTACAATGAGCAGTTCTTC | CSADSLADYNEQFF
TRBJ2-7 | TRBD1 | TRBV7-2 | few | TGTGCCAGCAGCCCCGGCCGGGACAGGGGCTACGAGCAGTACTTC | CASSPGRDRGYEQYF
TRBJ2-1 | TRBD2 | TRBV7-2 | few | TGTGCCAGCAGCCAAAACGGACTAGCGGGAGGGCCGGGGCAGTTCTTC | CASSQNGLAGGPGQFF
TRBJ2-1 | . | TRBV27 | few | TGTGCCAGCAGTTTAAGTCTCCGGGCTGATTCCTACAATGAGCAGTTCTTC | CASSLSLRADSYNEQFF
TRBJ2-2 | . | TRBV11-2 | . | TGTGCCAGCAGCTCTTACGGGGAGCTGTTTTTT | CASSSYGELFF
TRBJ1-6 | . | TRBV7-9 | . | TGTGCCAGCAGCTTTGGGGTCCGGGATTCACCCCTCCACTTT | CASSFGVRDSPLHF
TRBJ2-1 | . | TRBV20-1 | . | TGCAGTGCTAGAAGGACAAACAATGAGCAGTTCTTC | CSARRTNNEQFF
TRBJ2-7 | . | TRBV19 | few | TGTGCCAGTAGTATAGTGGGCTCCCCGGGCGAGCAGTACTTC | CASSIVGSPGEQYF
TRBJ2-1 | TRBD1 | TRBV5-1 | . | TGCGCCAGCAGCTTGGCTACCGTAGGACAGGGGGCGCGCGATGAGCAGTTCTTC | CASSLATVGQGARDEQFF
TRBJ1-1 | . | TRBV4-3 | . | TGTGCCAGCAGCCAAGCGGGGAACACTGAAGCTTTCTTT | CASSQAGNTEAFF
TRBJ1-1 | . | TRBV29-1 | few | TGCAGCGTTGAACTGGGGGGGAACACTGAAGCTTTCTTT | CSVELGGNTEAFF
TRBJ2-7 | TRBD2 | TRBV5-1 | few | TGCGCCAGCAGCTTGGCCTTCGCGGGAGCTCCGAACTACGAGCAGTACTTC | CASSLAFAGAPNYEQYF
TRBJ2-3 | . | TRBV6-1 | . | TGTGCCAGCAGTGAAACTAGCCTCCAAAGCACAGATACGCAGTATTTT | CASSETSLQSTDTQYF
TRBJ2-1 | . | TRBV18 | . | TGTGCCAGCTCACCAGGCGCTCCAGCGGGTTACAATGAGCAGTTCTTC | CASSPGAPAGYNEQFF
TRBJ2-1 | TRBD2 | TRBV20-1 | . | TGCAGTGCCGTGTGGGTAGGACTAGCGGGAAATGAGCAGTTCTTC | CSAVWVGLAGNEQFF
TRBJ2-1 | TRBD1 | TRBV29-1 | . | TGCAGCAGCCAGGGGGCTTCCTACAATGAGCAGTTCTTC | CSSQGASYNEQFF
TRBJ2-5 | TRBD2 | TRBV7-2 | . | TGTGCCAGCAGCCCTGTTAGCGGGCGGGGGGAGACCCAGTACTTC | CASSPVSGRGETQYF
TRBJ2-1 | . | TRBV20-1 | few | TGCAGTGCTAGAAGATCTATTAGGGATGAGCAGTTCTTC | CSARRSIRDEQFF
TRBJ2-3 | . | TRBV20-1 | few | TGCAGTGCTAGTGTGTGGGGCACAGATACGCAGTATTTT | CSASVWGTDTQYF
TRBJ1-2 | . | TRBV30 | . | TGTGCCTGGAGCGTCCAGGGGATCTATGGCTACACCTTC | CAWSVQGIYGYTF
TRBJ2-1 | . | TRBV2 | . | TGTGCCAGCAGTTGGGGGGGGACACCTAACAATGAGCAGTTCTTC | CASSWGGTPNNEQFF
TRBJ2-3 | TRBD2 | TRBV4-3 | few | TGCGCCAGCAGCCAATCCCTAGCGGGAGCTTTGGATACGCAGTATTTT | CASSQSLAGALDTQYF
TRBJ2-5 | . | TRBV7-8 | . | TGTGCCAGCAGCTTGGCCGAGGGGGAGACCCAGTACTTC | CASSLAEGETQYF
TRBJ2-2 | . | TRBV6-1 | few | TGTGCCAGCAGGGAACCGGGATTAGCTGGCACCGGGGAGCTGTTTTTT | CASREPGLAGTGELFF
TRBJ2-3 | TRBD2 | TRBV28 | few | TGTGCCAGCAGTTTAAGAACTAGCGGGGTTAGCACAGATACGCAGTATTTT | CASSLRTSGVSTDTQYF
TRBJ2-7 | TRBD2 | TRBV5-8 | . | TGTGCCAGCAGCTTTTATAGCGGGAGGGCCGACGAGCAGTACTTC | CASSFYSGRADEQYF
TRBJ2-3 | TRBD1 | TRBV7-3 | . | TGTGCCAGCAGCTTAAGGCTCCTCGAGACGCGACAGGGGGGGCGCACAGATACGCAGTATTTT | CASSLRLLETRQGGRTDTQYF
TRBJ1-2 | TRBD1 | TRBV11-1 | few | TGTGCCAGCAGCTCAATATACCTCGACAGGGAAAAAAACTATGGCTACACCTTC | CASSSIYLDREKNYGYTF
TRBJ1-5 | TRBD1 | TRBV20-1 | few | TGCAGTGCGTCGCAGGGGGATCAGCCCCAGCATTTT | CSASQGDQPQHF
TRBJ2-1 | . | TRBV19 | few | TGTGCCAGTAGTATCAAGTATTCCTACAATGAGCAGTTCTTC | CASSIKYSYNEQFF
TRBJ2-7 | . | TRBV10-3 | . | TGTGCCATCAGTGACGGGACGCTTGTGAGCTACGAGCAGTACTTC | CAISDGTLVSYEQYF
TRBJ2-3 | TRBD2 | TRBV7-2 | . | TGTGCCAGCAGCTCGTCATCTAGCGGGAGGGGGACAGATACGCAGTATTTT | CASSSSSSGRGTDTQYF
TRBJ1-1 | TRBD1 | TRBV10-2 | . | TGCGCCAGCAGCCTCGGGACAGGGGCGACGAACACTGAAGCTTTCTTT | CASSLGTGATNTEAFF
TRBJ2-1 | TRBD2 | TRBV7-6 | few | TGTGCCAGCAGCCTGGGACTAGCGACTGAGCAGTTCTTC | CASSLGLATEQFF
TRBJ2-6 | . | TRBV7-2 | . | TGTGCCAGCAGCACGGGAGCCTCTGGGGCCAACGTCCTGACTTTC | CASSTGASGANVLTF
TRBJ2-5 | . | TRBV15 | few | TGTGCCACCAGCAGAGAGTACCAAGAGACCCAGTACTTC | CATSREYQETQYF
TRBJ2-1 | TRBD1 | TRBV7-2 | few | TGTGCCAGCAGCTTATATGGGACAGAGTACAATGAGCAGTTCTTC | CASSLYGTEYNEQFF